This T cell receptor beta chain was found in a study of Tregs in tolerant kidney transplant recipients. Findings and limits, study-wide: This study did not directly address biological reproducibility. For some patients, primers changed over time, blocking nucleotide-level comparison.

Worth noting for this clone: Its target is unknown.

V shed 6 bases and J shed 2 bases, with 11 bases lying between them. CDR3 size: 13 residues. CDR1 and CDR2 (germline): ENHRY, SYGVKD. Measured with immunoSEQ multiplex PCR; TCRdb has only the in-frame clones, and not every one. The table records approximately 47,000 clones, approximately 89% of them present only once. Recipients received nonmyeloablative bone marrow transplants from related graft donors, with transient mixed chimerism. Thawed PBMCs were FACS-sorted into unstimulated CD4+CD25+CD127- regulatory T cells, CD4+CD25- non-regulatory cells, CD4 and CD8 cells. This TCR came from a human patient who received a combined kidney and bone marrow transplant. A subset of T cells may come from the graft donor. This sequence joins TRBV10-3 and TRBJ2-7, with D perhaps matching TRBD1 (6 bases). Sample: CD8+ T cells from blood (PBMCs), taken 12 months after the transplant. The CDR3, as DNA: TGTGCCATCAGCGGGGACACCGCCTACGAGCAGTACTTC. Translation: CAISGDTAYEQYF.